Each of the 12 T cell receptor beta chains below was sequenced from the same sample in a study of cytotoxic CD8 clonotypes in ibrutinib-treated CLL. Produced via immunoSEQ multiplex PCR; TCRdb's table is partial and in-frame only. The sample includes approximately 47,000 clones, 60% to 70% seen only once; the top ten take 20% to 25%. The material sequenced was PBMCs, taken after 24 months of ibrutinib treatment. Receptors originate from a human donor with chronic lymphocytic leukemia.

The chain recombines TRBV7-8 with TRBJ2-5; the match to TRBD1 covers 7 bases. The CDR3 length is 14 residues. Unmatched junction bases numbered 4, after V lost 2 bases and J lost 4 bases. Germline V lookup: CDR1 SGHVS, CDR2 FQNEAQ. CDR3 region: CASSLRAGGETQYF. Here the CDR3 DNA reads TGTGCCAGCAGCTTAAGGGCAGGGGGAGAGACCCAGTACTTC.

The V and J genes are TRBV2 and TRBJ1-5, with 8 bases aligning to TRBD1. The V gene's germline CDR1 is SNHLY and CDR2 FYNNEI. After removal of 5 bases from V and 1 base from J, the junction contained 4 bases not matched to a gene. CDR3 size: 15 residues. The DNA of the CDR3 is TGTGCCAGCAGTTTCGACAGGGGAAGCAATCAGCCCCAGCATTTT. Encoded protein: CASSFDRGSNQPQHF. The complete variable domain, with remaining parts taken from reference TRBV2 and TRBJ1-5, reads EPEVTQTPSHQVTQMGQEVILRCVPISNHLYFYWYRQILGQKVEFLVSFYNNEISEKSEIFDDQFSVERPDGSNFTLKIRSTKLEDSAMYFCASSFDRGSNQPQHFGDGTRLSIL.

This clone showed up just once. V and J are TRBV6-6 and TRBJ2-5; D perhaps matches TRBD2 (5 bases). This CDR3 is 14 amino acids long. V was trimmed by 6 bases and J by 4 bases, leaving 15 bases between them. From germline, CDR1 is MNHNY and CDR2 SVGAGI (reference sequence). The CDR3 region has the DNA TGTGCCAGCAGCCTTAGCGATGGTGGAGAGACCCAGTACTTC. This gives the protein CASSLSDGGETQYF.

The chain combines TRBV5-6 with TRBJ2-1; D unclear. Germline V CDR1 and CDR2: SGHDT, YYEEEE. The CDR3 is 13 amino acids. Trimming shortened V by 0 bases and J by 5 bases, and 6 bases separated the two germline ends. The CDR3 reads CASSLDIHNEQFF. CDR3 in DNA: TGTGCCAGCAGCTTGGACATACACAATGAGCAGTTCTTC.

This chain uses TRBV6-5 with TRBJ2-1; D ambiguous. CDR1 and CDR2 (germline): MNHEY, SVGAGI. The CDR3 is made up of 12 amino acids. V gave up 5 bases and J gave up 12 bases, with 14 bases separating them. The DNA of the CDR3 is TGTGCCAGCAGTGACCGTCTCGCTGGGCAGTTCTTC. This translates into CASSDRLAGQFF.

CDR3 nucleotide sequence: TGCGCCAGCAGCGAGGACAGTCAACAAAGAGAGACCCAGTACTTC. Translating it yields CASSEDSQQRETQYF. The V and J genes are TRBV5-1 and TRBJ2-5; D is possibly TRBD1 (6 bases). Trimming pared 4 bases from V and 4 bases from J, leaving 17 bases between. This CDR3 region has 15 residues. Germline CDR1 reads SGHRS; CDR2 reads YFSETQ.

The chain joins TRBV14 to TRBJ2-3; D is ambiguous. Germline V gives CDR1 SGHDN, CDR2 FVKESK. The CDR3 runs to 16 residues. The germline V and J ends were trimmed by 5 bases and 1 base, with 16 bases remaining between them. CDR3 region: CASSTQARIGTDTQYF. The CDR3 nucleotides read TGTGCCAGCAGCACCCAAGCCCGAATTGGCACAGATACGCAGTATTTT. Filled out from reference TRBV14 and TRBJ2-3, the complete variable domain reads EAGVTQFPSHSVIEKGQTVTLRCDPISGHDNLYWYRRVMGKEIKFLLHFVKESKQDESGMPNNRFLAERTGGTYSTLKVQPAELEDSGVYFCASSTQARIGTDTQYFGPGTRLTVL.

CDR3 sequence reads: CASTLLWGQETQYF. CDR3 nucleotide sequence: TGTGCCAGCACCCTCCTATGGGGCCAAGAGACCCAGTACTTC. J is TRBJ2-5 and V is TRBV2; D uncertain. CDR1 SNHLY and CDR2 FYNNEI come from the germline V gene. V lost 7 bases and J lost 1, with 13 bases in between. This CDR3 is 14 amino acids long.

The rearrangement joins TRBV19 to TRBJ2-7; D is uncertain. V lost 7 bases and J lost 4, with 20 bases in between. This CDR3 comprises 15 residues. Germline CDR1 LNHDA, CDR2 SQIVND (reference sequence). The CDR3 DNA is TGTGCCAGTACCCTATCACTTGCAGGTGTGTACGAGCAGTACTTC. Translated: CASTLSLAGVYEQYF.

The gene calls are TRBV6-1 and TRBJ1-5; TRBD1 aligns across 9 bases. The ends lost 3 bases at V and 0 bases at J; junction bases unmatched: 6. The CDR3 sequence is 17 residues long. Per germline, CDR1 MNHNS and CDR2 SASEGT. The chain's CDR3 is CASSDDRGWYSNQPQHF. The CDR3 region has the DNA TGTGCCAGCAGTGATGACAGGGGGTGGTATAGCAATCAGCCCCAGCATTTT.

J is TRBJ2-5 and V is TRBV19; D is unclear. This CDR3 has 16 amino acids. V lost 6 bases and J 4 bases, leaving 21 bases between the germline ends. Germline values: CDR1 LNHDA, CDR2 SQIVND (reference sequence). The CDR3 reads CASSQGQSLILETQYF. The DNA for the CDR3 is TGTGCCAGTAGCCAAGGCCAGTCACTCATTTTAGAGACCCAGTACTTC.

This clone is hyperexpanded by share. Mismatch with germline at one junction end may stem from a read error. The V gene is TRBV7-7, the J gene TRBJ2-7; 11 bases are shared with TRBD1. This CDR3 has 15 residues. Germline V gene data show CDR1 as SSHAT and CDR2 as FNYEAQ (reference sequence). CDR3 in DNA: TGTGCTAGCAGCTTCGGACAGGGGGCTATTTACGAGCAGTACTTC. This codes for CASSFGQGAIYEQYF.